One sample yielded the 6 T cell receptor beta chains listed below, sequenced in a study of cytomegalovirus exposure and HLA in healthy donors. PCR employed 60 Vbeta and 13 Jbeta primers. TCRdb's copy holds only in-frame clones and misses some; the assay was immunoSEQ multiplex PCR. The table shows a few hundred thousand clones, with approximately 81% occurring only once. Sequencing was done on a sample of PBMCs. The receptors derive from a young man in good health and CMV-seronegative.

V is TRBV9 and J is TRBJ1-1; D is unclear. CDR3 length: 14 amino acids. V gave up 0 bases and J gave up 3 bases, with 9 bases separating them. Germline V gives CDR1 SGDLS, CDR2 YYNGEE. CDR3 in amino acids: CASSVVGSYTEAFF. Here the CDR3 DNA reads TGTGCCAGCAGCGTAGTGGGCAGCTACACTGAAGCTTTCTTT. Together with reference TRBV9 and TRBJ1-1, the CDR3 gives the full variable domain: DSGVTQTPKHLITATGQRVTLRCSPRSGDLSVYWYQQSLDQGLQFLIQYYNGEERAKGNILERFSAQQFPDLHSELNLSSLELGDSALYFCASSVVGSYTEAFFGQGTRLTVV.

The chain combines TRBV9 with TRBJ1-1, with 7 nucleotides matching TRBD1. Germline CDR1 is SGDLS and CDR2 is YYNGEE. The length of the CDR3 is 16 residues. After removal of 4 bases from V and 4 bases from J, the junction contained 13 bases not matched to a gene. The chain's CDR3 is CASSTRQGMLATEAFF. The DNA of the CDR3 is TGTGCCAGCAGCACCCGACAGGGAATGCTTGCCACTGAAGCTTTCTTT.

The chain has TRBV4-1 and TRBJ2-2; 9 nucleotides match TRBD2. This CDR3 comprises 16 residues. The ends lost 0 bases at V and 9 bases at J; junction bases unmatched: 8. Germline CDR1 and CDR2: MGHRA and YSYEKL. Here the CDR3 reads CASSQEGAGGRRELFF. The CDR3 region has the DNA TGCGCCAGCAGCCAAGAGGGGGCGGGGGGGCGCCGGGAGCTGTTTTTT.

The rearrangement uses TRBV28 and TRBJ1-4, with D tentatively TRBD1 (6 bases). Trimming stripped 5 bases from V and 4 bases from J, with 14 bases between. Germline V gene lookup returns CDR1 MDHEN and CDR2 SYDVKM. The CDR3 runs 15 residues. The chain's CDR3 is CASSPPGTSNEKLFF. As DNA, the CDR3 is TGTGCCAGCAGTCCCCCCGGGACAAGTAATGAAAAACTGTTTTTT.

The chain joins TRBV7-3 to TRBJ2-7, with no clear D. Trimming removed 0 bases at V and 6 bases at J, with 24 bases between. Germline V lookup: CDR1 SGHTA, CDR2 FQGTGA. The CDR3 is 18 residues long. CDR3 sequence: CASSLTAPLLRIGCEQYF. The DNA for the CDR3 is TGTGCCAGCAGCTTAACTGCCCCACTTTTGCGGATCGGGTGCGAGCAGTACTTC.

The chain carries TRBV14 and TRBJ2-7, with a weak D call TRBD1 (6 bases). The length of the CDR3 is 16 residues. Trimming stripped 0 bases from V and 3 bases from J, with 15 bases between. Germline CDR1 reads SGHDN; CDR2 reads FVKESK. CDR3 DNA sequence: TGTGCCAGCAGCCAAGAAATCGGTCTCAGGGGCTACGAGCAGTACTTC. Translated: CASSQEIGLRGYEQYF.